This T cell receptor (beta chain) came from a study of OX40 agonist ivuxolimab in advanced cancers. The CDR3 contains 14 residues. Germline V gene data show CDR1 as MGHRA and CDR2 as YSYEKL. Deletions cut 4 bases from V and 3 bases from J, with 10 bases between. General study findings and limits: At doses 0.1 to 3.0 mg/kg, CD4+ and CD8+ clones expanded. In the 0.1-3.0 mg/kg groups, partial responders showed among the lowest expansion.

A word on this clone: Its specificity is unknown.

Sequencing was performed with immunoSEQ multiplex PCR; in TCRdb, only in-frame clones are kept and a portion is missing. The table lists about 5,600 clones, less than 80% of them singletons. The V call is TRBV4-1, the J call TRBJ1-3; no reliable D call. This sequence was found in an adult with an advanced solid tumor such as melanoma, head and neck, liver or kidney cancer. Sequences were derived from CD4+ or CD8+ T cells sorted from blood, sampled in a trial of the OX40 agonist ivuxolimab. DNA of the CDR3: TGCGCCAGCAGCCTACACGACAATGGAAACACCATATATTTT. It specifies CASSLHDNGNTIYF.